Reported below is one T cell receptor (beta chain). The antigen is unknown. Germline V gene sequence: CDR1 SGHDN, CDR2 FVKESK. This CDR3 is 19 amino acids long. V gave up 1 base and J gave up 0 bases, with 19 bases separating them. This sample is part of a study of cytomegalovirus exposure and HLA in healthy donors. Study-level points and caveats: The authors listed 150 to 200 TCR beta chains as cytomegalovirus-associated. The authors reported that TCR beta sequences could predict HLA-A and HLA-B alleles. These predictions were accurate for most subjects in the first cohort.

PCR used 60 Vbeta primers and 13 Jbeta primers. In the study's own analysis: Later reanalysis found 60 million to 90 million unique TCR beta chains, around 10 million of them shared. Produced via immunoSEQ multiplex PCR; TCRdb's table is partial and in-frame only. V, J and clone size are taken as reported in that table, and D and trimming were inferred from the DNA itself. This table has fewer than 200,000 clones, around 80% appearing once. The rearrangement joins TRBV14 to TRBJ2-1; a possible D gene is TRBD2 (7 bases). Sample: PBMCs. This clonotype originated in a woman under 40 in good health and CMV-seronegative. The CDR3: CASSQGRLRGGVSYNEQFF. The DNA for the CDR3 is TGTGCCAGCAGCCAAGGACGCCTGAGGGGGGGGGTCTCCTACAATGAGCAGTTCTTC. The whole variable domain, remainder taken from reference TRBV14 and TRBJ2-1, is EAGVTQFPSHSVIEKGQTVTLRCDPISGHDNLYWYRRVMGKEIKFLLHFVKESKQDESGMPNNRFLAERTGGTYSTLKVQPAELEDSGVYFCASSQGRLRGGVSYNEQFFGPGTRLTVL.